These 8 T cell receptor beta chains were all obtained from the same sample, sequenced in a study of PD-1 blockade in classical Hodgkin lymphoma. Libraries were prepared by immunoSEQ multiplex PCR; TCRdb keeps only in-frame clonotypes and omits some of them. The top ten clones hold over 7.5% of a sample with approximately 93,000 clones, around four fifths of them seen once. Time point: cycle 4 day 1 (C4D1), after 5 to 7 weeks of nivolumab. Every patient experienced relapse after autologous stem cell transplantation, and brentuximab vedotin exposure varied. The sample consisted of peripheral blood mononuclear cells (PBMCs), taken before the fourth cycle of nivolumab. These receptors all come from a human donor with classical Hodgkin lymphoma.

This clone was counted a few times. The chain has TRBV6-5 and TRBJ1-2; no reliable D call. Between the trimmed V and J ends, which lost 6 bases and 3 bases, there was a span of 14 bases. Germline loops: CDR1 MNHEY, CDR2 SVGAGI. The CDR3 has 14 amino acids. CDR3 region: CASSLRGADYGYTF. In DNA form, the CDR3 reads TGTGCCAGCAGCCTTCGTGGCGCGGACTATGGCTACACCTTC.

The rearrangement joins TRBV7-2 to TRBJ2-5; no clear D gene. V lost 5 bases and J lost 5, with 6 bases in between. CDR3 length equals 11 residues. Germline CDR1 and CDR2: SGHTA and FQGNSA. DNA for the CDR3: TGTGCCAGCAGCCGGCGTGAGACCCAGTACTTC. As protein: CASSRRETQYF.

The CDR3 sequence: CASSYAPAQNSPLHF. CDR3 bases: TGTGCCAGCAGTTACGCCCCCGCACAGAATTCACCCCTCCACTTT. The gene calls are TRBV6-6 and TRBJ1-6; D is unclear. The germline V gene has CDR1 MNHNY and CDR2 SVGAGI (reference sequence). This CDR3 spans 15 amino acids. Trimming removed 2 bases from V and 7 bases from J, with 12 bases in between.

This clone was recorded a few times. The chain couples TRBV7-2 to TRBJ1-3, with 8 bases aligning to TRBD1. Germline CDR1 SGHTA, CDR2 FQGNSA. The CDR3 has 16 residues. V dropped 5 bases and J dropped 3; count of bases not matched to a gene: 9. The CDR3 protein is CASSPGQGRLGNTIYF. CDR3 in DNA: TGTGCCAGCAGCCCCGGACAGGGAAGACTTGGAAACACCATATATTTT. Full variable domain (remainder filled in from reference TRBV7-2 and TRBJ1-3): GAGVSQSPSNKVTEKGKDVELRCDPISGHTALYWYRQSLGQGLEFLIYFQGNSAPDKSGLPSDRFSAERTGGSVSTLTIQRTQQEDSAVYLCASSPGQGRLGNTIYFGEGSWLTVV.

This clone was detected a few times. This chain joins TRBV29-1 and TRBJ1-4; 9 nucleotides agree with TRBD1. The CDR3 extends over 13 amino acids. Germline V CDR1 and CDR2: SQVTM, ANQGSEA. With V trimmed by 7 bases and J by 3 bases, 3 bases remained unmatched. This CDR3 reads CSGRQGANEKLFF. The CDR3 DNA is TGCAGCGGCAGACAGGGGGCTAATGAAAAACTGTTTTTT.

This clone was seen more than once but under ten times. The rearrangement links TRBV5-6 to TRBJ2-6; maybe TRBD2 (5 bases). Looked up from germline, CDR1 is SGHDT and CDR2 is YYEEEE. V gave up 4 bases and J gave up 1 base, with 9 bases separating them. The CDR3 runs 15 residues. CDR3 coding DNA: TGTGCCAGCAGCCTAGCAGGTTCTGGGGCCAACGTCCTGACTTTC. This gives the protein CASSLAGSGANVLTF. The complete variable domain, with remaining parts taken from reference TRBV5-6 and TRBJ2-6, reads DAGVTQSPTHLIKTRGQQVTLRCSPKSGHDTVSWYQQALGQGPQFIFQYYEEEERQRGNFPDRFSGHQFPNYSSELNVNALLLGDSALYLCASSLAGSGANVLTFGAGSRLTVL.

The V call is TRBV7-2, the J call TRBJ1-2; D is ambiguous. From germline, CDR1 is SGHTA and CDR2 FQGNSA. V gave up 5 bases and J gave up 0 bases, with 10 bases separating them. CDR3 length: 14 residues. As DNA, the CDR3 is TGTGCCAGCAGCCCGGACCATCCTAACTATGGCTACACCTTC. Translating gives CASSPDHPNYGYTF. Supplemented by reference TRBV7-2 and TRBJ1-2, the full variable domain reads GAGVSQSPSNKVTEKGKDVELRCDPISGHTALYWYRQSLGQGLEFLIYFQGNSAPDKSGLPSDRFSAERTGGSVSTLTIQRTQQEDSAVYLCASSPDHPNYGYTFGSGTRLTVV.

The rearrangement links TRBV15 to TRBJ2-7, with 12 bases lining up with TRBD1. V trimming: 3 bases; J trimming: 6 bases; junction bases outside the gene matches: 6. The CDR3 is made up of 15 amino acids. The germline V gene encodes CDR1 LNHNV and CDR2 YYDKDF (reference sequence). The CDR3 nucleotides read TGTGCCACCAGCAGGGCGGGACAGGGGGCGGGCGAGCAGTACTTC. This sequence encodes CATSRAGQGAGEQYF.